Following are 8 T cell receptor beta chains from one sample sequenced in a study of T cell repertoires in cytomegalovirus infection. TCRdb analysed the reads with MiXCR anew, one entry per CDR3 protein. The data contain around 260,000 distinct CDR3 sequences, 9.1% of them singletons. Sequencing input: PBMCs. These TCRs come from a human donor in good health (CMV status not recorded). Some clones in this sample may be carry-over from other donors' samples.

The CDR3 coding sequence is TGTGCCAGCTCACGGGGGACGGAACCTAATCAGCCCCAGCATTTT. This sequence encodes CASSRGTEPNQPQHF. The chain employs TRBV18 and TRBJ1-5; weak D call: TRBD1 (5 bases). The CDR3 extends over 15 amino acids. V was trimmed by 4 bases and J by 4 bases, leaving 14 bases between them. Looked up from germline, CDR1 is KGHSH and CDR2 is LQKENI.

This clonotype was counted at least ten times. The chain recombines TRBV5-1 with TRBJ2-1, with a possible D match to TRBD1 (5 bases). This CDR3 has 15 amino acids. Germline V lookup: CDR1 SGHRS, CDR2 YFSETQ. V lost 0 bases and J lost 5, with 12 bases in between. The CDR3 coding sequence is TGCGCCAGCAGCTTGGACTGGGGCTCGGACAATGAGCAGTTCTTC. Its translation is CASSLDWGSDNEQFF.

This clonotype occurred a few times. The chain combines TRBV20-1 with TRBJ1-2; 7 bases align to TRBD1. The CDR3 contains 12 residues. The J segment lost 4 bases and the V segment lost 3 bases, leaving 2 bases of the junction unmatched. Germline CDR1 DFQATT, CDR2 SNEGSKA (reference sequence). CDR3 sequence reads: CSASPGGYGYTF. CDR3 in DNA: TGCAGTGCTAGTCCAGGGGGCTATGGCTACACCTTC.

This clonotype was detected a few times. The rearrangement links TRBV29-1 to TRBJ1-5; D ambiguous. CDR3 size: 12 residues. Germline V gene sequence: CDR1 SQVTM, CDR2 ANQGSEA. V shed 4 bases and J shed 1 base, with 5 bases lying between them. CDR3 sequence reads: CSVGQSNQPQHF. For the CDR3, the DNA is TGCAGCGTTGGTCAGAGCAATCAGCCCCAGCATTTT.

This clonotype was counted ten times or more. CDR3 nucleotides: TGTGCCAGCAGCCCCTGGACAGGCGACGCTGGGGCCAACGTCCTGACTTTC. It specifies CASSPWTGDAGANVLTF. The chain carries TRBV7-9 and TRBJ2-6, with 7 bases matching TRBD1. The CDR3 is made up of 17 amino acids. V lost 5 bases, J lost 2 bases, and 9 bases stayed unmatched. Germline lookup yields CDR1 SEHNR and CDR2 FQNEAQ (reference sequence).

This clonotype was found many times. The chain recombines TRBV25-1 with TRBJ1-4; D perhaps matches TRBD1 (5 bases). Trimming cost V 7 bases and J 8 bases, with 14 bases left between them. The CDR3 consists of 13 residues. Germline V lookup: CDR1 MGHDK, CDR2 SYGVNS. CDR3 protein: CASISGFDEKLFF. The CDR3 DNA is TGTGCCAGCATCTCAGGGTTTGACGAAAAACTGTTTTTT.

The chain recombines TRBV24-1 with TRBJ2-3, with 9 bases that match TRBD2. Unmatched junction bases numbered 6, after V lost 5 bases and J lost 4 bases. CDR3 size: 15 residues. Germline V lookup: CDR1 KGHDR, CDR2 SFDVKD. CDR3 sequence: CATSGTSGRPDTQYF. The CDR3 DNA reads TGTGCCACCAGTGGTACTAGCGGGCGGCCAGATACGCAGTATTTT.

This clonotype has a count of ten or more. This chain connects TRBV7-2 to TRBJ1-3; D call uncertain. The germline V gene has CDR1 SGHTA and CDR2 FQGNSA. CDR3 length equals 14 residues. Trimming removed 5 bases at V and 5 bases at J, with 13 bases between. The CDR3 here is CASSPPGGRNTIYF. The CDR3 DNA sequence: TGTGCCAGCAGCCCCCCAGGAGGTAGAAACACCATATATTTT.